This section outlines one T cell receptor beta chain sequence together with its context. Its antigen remains unidentified. It was healthy bone marrow donors who served as donors. Use of 60 Vbeta and 13 Jbeta primers characterized the PCR. Using immunoSEQ multiplex PCR, the repertoire was profiled, and TCRdb retains in-frame clones only, with some absent. This listing includes around 120,000 clones. This entry comes from a study of cytomegalovirus exposure and HLA in healthy donors. Study background: Researchers previously reported finding more than 100 million unique TCR beta sequences from around 200 million T cells.

Findings of the study overall: Researchers counted 164 TCR beta chains as cytomegalovirus-associated.

CDR1 is LNHDA and CDR2 is SQIVND in the germline V gene (reference sequence). This CDR3 spans 14 amino acids. After removal of 6 bases from V and 6 bases from J, the junction contained 10 bases not matched to a gene. The sequenced sample was PBMCs. The receptor was isolated from a man between 50 and 59 years old in good health and CMV-seronegative. This rearrangement joins TRBV19 to TRBJ1-2; TRBD1 matches 7 bases. CDR3 DNA sequence: TGTGCCAGTAGCACTGTCGACAGGGCGGATGGCTACACCTTC. This codes for CASSTVDRADGYTF. Full variable domain (remainder filled in from reference TRBV19 and TRBJ1-2): DGGITQSPKYLFRKEGQNVTLSCEQNLNHDAMYWYRQDPGQGLRLIYYSQIVNDFQKGDIAEGYSVSREKKESFPLTVTSAQKNPTAFYLCASSTVDRADGYTFGSGTRLTVV.